This T cell receptor beta chain appears in the sequencing data of a study of T cells in Graves' hyperthyroidism and ophthalmopathy. Study-wide findings and caveats: Through a model of 13 V-J features, ophthalmopathy was separated from stable hyperthyroidism.

For this clonotype: The antigen is unknown.

Amplification yielded TCR beta CDR3 regions, with RNA transcripts as the source. A first-round RT-PCR of the TCR CDR3 used the HTBI primer set. TCRdb reprocessed the multiplex PCR reads via MiXCR and lists one record per CDR3 protein. The sample lists around 610,000 distinct CDR3 sequences; roughly 15% were seen once. Germline V gene data show CDR1 as LNHDA and CDR2 as SQIVND (reference sequence). Trimming cost V 3 bases and J 3 bases, with 12 bases left between them. The CDR3 covers 15 residues. Any patient presenting with uncontrolled infection, other autoimmune disease, pregnancy or lactation was left out.

Sequencing was performed on blood. This receptor was taken from a woman aged 40 to 55 with Graves' ophthalmopathy. The chain has TRBV19 and TRBJ1-5; D is ambiguous. The chain's CDR3 is CASSISRSLNQPQHF. The CDR3 nucleotides read TGTGCCAGTAGTATCTCCAGATCCCTCAATCAGCCCCAGCATTTT.